This T cell receptor (beta chain) came from a study of cytomegalovirus exposure and HLA in healthy donors. A note on this clone: Its specificity is not known.

Study results and limitations: Other equally common chains were less clonally expanded than HLA-associated TCR beta chains, a later analysis showed.

The CDR3 length is 15 residues. The junction had 4 bases not matched to a gene; V was cut back by 2 bases and J by 3 bases. The germline gives CDR1 MNHEY, CDR2 SMNVEV (reference sequence). A multiplex PCR was run with 60 Vbeta primers and 13 Jbeta primers. Only in-frame clones appear in the TCRdb table, and some are missing; sequencing was by immunoSEQ multiplex PCR. This table holds about 130,000 clones, 78% found once. The chain combines TRBV27 with TRBJ2-7, with 10 bases lining up with TRBD2. Material for sequencing was PBMCs. The sequence was collected from a woman in her 40s in good health and CMV-seronegative. In DNA form, the CDR3 reads TGTGCCAGCAGTTTAGGGCTAGCGGGAGACTACGAGCAGTACTTC. Translating gives CASSLGLAGDYEQYF.